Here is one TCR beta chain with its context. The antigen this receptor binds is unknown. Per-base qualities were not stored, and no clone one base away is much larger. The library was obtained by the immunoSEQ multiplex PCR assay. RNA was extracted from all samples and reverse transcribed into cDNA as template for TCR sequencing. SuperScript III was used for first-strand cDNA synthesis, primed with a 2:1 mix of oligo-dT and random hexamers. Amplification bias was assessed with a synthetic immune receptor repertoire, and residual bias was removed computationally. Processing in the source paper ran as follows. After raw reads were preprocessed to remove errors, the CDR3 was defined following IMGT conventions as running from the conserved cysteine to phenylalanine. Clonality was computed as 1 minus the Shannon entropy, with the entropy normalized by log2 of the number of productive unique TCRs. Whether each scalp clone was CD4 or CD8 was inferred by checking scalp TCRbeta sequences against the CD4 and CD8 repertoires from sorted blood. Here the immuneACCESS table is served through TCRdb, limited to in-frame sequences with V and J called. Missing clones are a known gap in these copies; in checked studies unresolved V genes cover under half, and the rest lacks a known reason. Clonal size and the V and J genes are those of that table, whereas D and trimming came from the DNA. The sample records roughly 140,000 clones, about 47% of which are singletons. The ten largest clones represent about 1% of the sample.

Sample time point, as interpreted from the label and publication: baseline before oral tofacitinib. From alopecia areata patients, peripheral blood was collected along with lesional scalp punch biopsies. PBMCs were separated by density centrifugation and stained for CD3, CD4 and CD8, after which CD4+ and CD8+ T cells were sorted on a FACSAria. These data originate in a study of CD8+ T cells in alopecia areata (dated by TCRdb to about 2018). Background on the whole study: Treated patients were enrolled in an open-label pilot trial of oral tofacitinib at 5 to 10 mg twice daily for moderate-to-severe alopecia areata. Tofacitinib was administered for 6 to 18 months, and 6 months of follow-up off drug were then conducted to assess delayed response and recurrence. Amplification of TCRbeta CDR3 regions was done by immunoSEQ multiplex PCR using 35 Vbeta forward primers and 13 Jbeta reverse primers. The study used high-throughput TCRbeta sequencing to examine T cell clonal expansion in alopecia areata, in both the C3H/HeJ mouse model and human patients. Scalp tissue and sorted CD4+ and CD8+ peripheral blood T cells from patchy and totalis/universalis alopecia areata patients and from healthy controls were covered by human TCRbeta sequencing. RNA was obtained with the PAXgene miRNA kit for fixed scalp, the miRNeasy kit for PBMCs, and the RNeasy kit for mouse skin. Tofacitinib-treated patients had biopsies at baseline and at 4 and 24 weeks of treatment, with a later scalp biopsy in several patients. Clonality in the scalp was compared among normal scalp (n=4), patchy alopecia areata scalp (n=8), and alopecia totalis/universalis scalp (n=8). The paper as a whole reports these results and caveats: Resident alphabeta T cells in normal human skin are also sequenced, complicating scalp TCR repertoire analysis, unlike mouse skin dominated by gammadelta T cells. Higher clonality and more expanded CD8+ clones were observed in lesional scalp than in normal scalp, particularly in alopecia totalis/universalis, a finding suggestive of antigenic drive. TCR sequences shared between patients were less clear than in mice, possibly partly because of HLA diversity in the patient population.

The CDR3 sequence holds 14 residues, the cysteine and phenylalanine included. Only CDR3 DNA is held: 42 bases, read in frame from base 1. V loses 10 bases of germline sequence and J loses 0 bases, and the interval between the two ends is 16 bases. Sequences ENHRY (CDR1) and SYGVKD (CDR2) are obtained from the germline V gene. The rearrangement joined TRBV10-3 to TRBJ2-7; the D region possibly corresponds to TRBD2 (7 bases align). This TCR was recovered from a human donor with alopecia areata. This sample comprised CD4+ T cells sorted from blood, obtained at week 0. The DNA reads TGTGCCACCGTTAGGGGGGAGGGCTCCTACGAGCAGTACTTC. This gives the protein CATVRGEGSYEQYF.